These 7 T cell receptor beta chains originate from one sample sequenced in a study of blood T cell repertoires in COVID-19. Libraries were prepared by immunoSEQ multiplex PCR; TCRdb keeps only in-frame clonotypes and omits some of them. The profile covers approximately 53,000 clones, with roughly 80% appearing a single time and about 2.7% taken by the ten largest. Specimen: peripheral blood. All receptors come from a woman between 55 and 75 years old with acute or convalescent COVID-19.

The chain links TRBV5-6 to TRBJ1-2; D gene unclear. The CDR3 is made up of 12 amino acids. Deletions cut 1 base from V and 4 bases from J, with 5 bases between. From germline, CDR1 is SGHDT and CDR2 YYEEEE. In nucleotides, the CDR3 is TGTGCCAGCAGCTTGTCCAGCTATGGCTACACCTTC. This translates into CASSLSSYGYTF. Full variable domain (outside the CDR3, taken from reference TRBV5-6 and TRBJ1-2): DAGVTQSPTHLIKTRGQQVTLRCSPKSGHDTVSWYQQALGQGPQFIFQYYEEEERQRGNFPDRFSGHQFPNYSSELNVNALLLGDSALYLCASSLSSYGYTFGSGTRLTVV.

The CDR3 here is CAWSKRHRGEKLFF. In DNA form, the CDR3 reads TGTGCCTGGAGTAAGAGACATCGGGGGGAAAAACTGTTTTTT. This sequence joins TRBV30 and TRBJ1-4; tentatively, D is TRBD1 (5 bases). Germline V gene data show CDR1 as GTSNPN and CDR2 as SVGIG (reference sequence). The CDR3 is made up of 14 amino acids. V dropped 2 bases and J dropped 8 bases, with 15 bases sitting between them.

This chain connects TRBV10-3 to TRBJ2-1; perhaps TRBD1 as D (6 bases). The CDR3 covers 12 residues. Germline V gene data show CDR1 as ENHRY and CDR2 as SYGVKD. The V end was cut by 8 bases, the J end by 7 bases, with 12 bases between. CDR3 protein: CAISQGSNEQFF. CDR3 sequence (DNA): TGTGCCATCTCACAGGGTTCGAATGAGCAGTTCTTC.

In nucleotides, the CDR3 is TGCGCCAGCAGCCTTGGGAGCCAGACGAATAATTCACCCCTCCACTTT. It yields the protein CASSLGSQTNNSPLHF. The rearrangement uses TRBV5-1 and TRBJ1-6, with no clear D. Germline assignment: CDR1 SGHRS and CDR2 YFSETQ. CDR3 size: 16 residues. The V end lost 4 bases, the J end lost 5 bases, and 16 bases lay between the germline ends.

The V gene is TRBV7-3, the J gene TRBJ1-1, with TRBD1 matching 9 bases. Losses at the gene ends were 1 base for V and 4 bases for J; bases not matched to a gene: 13. The CDR3 has 18 residues. Germline assignment: CDR1 SGHTA and CDR2 FQGTGA. The CDR3: CASSLRAGQGLGGTEAFF. In nucleotides, the CDR3 is TGTGCCAGCAGCTTAAGAGCCGGACAGGGGTTAGGCGGCACTGAAGCTTTCTTT. Drawing the rest from reference TRBV7-3 and TRBJ1-1, the complete variable domain is GAGVSQTPSNKVTEKGKYVELRCDPISGHTALYWYRQSLGQGPEFLIYFQGTGAADDSGLPNDRFFAVRPEGSVSTLKIQRTERGDSAVYLCASSLRAGQGLGGTEAFFGQGTRLTVV.

V gene TRBV9 combines with J gene TRBJ2-3; TRBD1 aligns across 9 bases. Germline CDR1 SGDLS, CDR2 YYNGEE. Losses at the gene ends were 0 bases for V and 2 bases for J; bases not matched to a gene: 10. This CDR3 has 18 residues. CDR3 coding DNA: TGTGCCAGCAGCGTAGCCGGGACAGGGAGTGGGTACACAGATACGCAGTATTTT. This codes for CASSVAGTGSGYTDTQYF.

The gene calls are TRBV7-2 and TRBJ2-5; the match to TRBD2 covers 7 bases. This CDR3 comprises 15 residues. V was clipped by 3 bases and J by 2 bases; unmatched bases: 6. CDR1 is SGHTA and CDR2 is FQGNSA in the germline V gene. CDR3 loop: CASSFSSSGQETQYF. The CDR3 nucleotides are TGTGCCAGCAGCTTCTCTTCTAGCGGTCAAGAGACCCAGTACTTC.